A selection of T cell receptor beta chains follows, all from one sample in a study of T cell repertoires in cytomegalovirus infection. TCRdb itself ran the reads through MiXCR, one entry per CDR3 protein. The sample contains 200,000 to 250,000 distinct CDR3 sequences, roughly 20% of which appear only once. The sequencing input was CD8+ T cells from PBMCs. The receptor set was obtained from a human donor in good health (CMV status not recorded). Some clones in this sample may be carry-over from other donors' samples. Each CDR3 is given with its conserved first and last residue. D genes are given only for firm matches. Size tells how often a clone was seen (once, few, many) or the class of an expanded clone, and some rows leave it out.

clone_size: .; d_call: .; j_call: TRBJ2-3; v_call: TRBV2; cdr3_aa: CASSARGPRPDTQYF; cdr3_nt: TGTGCCAGCAGTGCACGGGGCCCTCGCCCAGATACGCAGTATTTT
clone_size: .; d_call: .; j_call: TRBJ1-1; v_call: TRBV25-1; cdr3_aa: CASSDPRVNTEAFF; cdr3_nt: TGTGCCAGCAGTGATCCGAGGGTGAACACTGAAGCTTTCTTT
clone_size: many; d_call: .; j_call: TRBJ1-1; v_call: TRBV10-3; cdr3_aa: CAISDSQNTEAFF; cdr3_nt: TGTGCCATCAGTGATAGCCAGAACACTGAAGCTTTCTTT
clone_size: .; d_call: TRBD1; j_call: TRBJ2-7; v_call: TRBV7-6; cdr3_aa: CASSSSGGEQYF; cdr3_nt: TGTGCCAGCAGCTCATCAGGGGGAGAGCAGTACTTC
clone_size: many; d_call: .; j_call: TRBJ1-1; v_call: TRBV2; cdr3_aa: CASSVIEAFF; cdr3_nt: TGTGCCAGCAGTGTGATCGAAGCTTTCTTT
clone_size: few; d_call: .; j_call: TRBJ2-7; v_call: TRBV6-6; cdr3_aa: CASGVRDEQYF; cdr3_nt: TGTGCCAGCGGGGTGCGGGACGAGCAGTACTTC
clone_size: .; d_call: .; j_call: TRBJ1-1; v_call: TRBV10-3; cdr3_aa: CAISPAMNTEAFF; cdr3_nt: TGTGCCATCAGCCCTGCGATGAACACTGAAGCTTTCTTT
clone_size: few; d_call: TRBD1; j_call: TRBJ1-1; v_call: TRBV29-1; cdr3_aa: CSVEPTGLNTEAFF; cdr3_nt: TGCAGCGTAGAACCGACAGGGTTGAACACTGAAGCTTTCTTT
clone_size: .; d_call: .; j_call: TRBJ2-5; v_call: TRBV2; cdr3_aa: CASSEVDWGETQYF; cdr3_nt: TGTGCCAGCAGTGAAGTTGACTGGGGAGAGACCCAGTACTTC
clone_size: few; d_call: TRBD2; j_call: TRBJ2-5; v_call: TRBV20-1; cdr3_aa: CSARWGLAGAGEGTQYF; cdr3_nt: TGCAGTGCTAGGTGGGGACTAGCGGGTGCAGGAGAAGGGACCCAGTACTTC
clone_size: many; d_call: .; j_call: TRBJ1-2; v_call: TRBV7-9; cdr3_aa: CASSPLTDYGYTF; cdr3_nt: TGTGCCAGCAGCCCCTTGACAGACTATGGCTACACCTTC
clone_size: few; d_call: .; j_call: TRBJ1-5; v_call: TRBV19; cdr3_aa: CASSIMGDQPQHF; cdr3_nt: TGTGCCAGTAGTATCATGGGAGATCAGCCCCAGCATTTT
clone_size: .; d_call: TRBD1; j_call: TRBJ2-2; v_call: TRBV5-1; cdr3_aa: CASSTTGAGGELFF; cdr3_nt: TGCGCCAGCAGCACGACAGGGGCAGGCGGGGAGCTGTTTTTT
clone_size: .; d_call: .; j_call: TRBJ1-2; v_call: TRBV5-6; cdr3_aa: CASSSRDWGYTF; cdr3_nt: TGTGCCAGCAGCTCCAGGGACTGGGGCTACACCTTC
clone_size: many; d_call: .; j_call: TRBJ1-1; v_call: TRBV7-9; cdr3_aa: CASSEGGFGTEAFF; cdr3_nt: TGTGCCAGCAGCGAGGGAGGGTTTGGCACTGAAGCTTTCTTT
clone_size: .; d_call: .; j_call: TRBJ2-3; v_call: TRBV29-1; cdr3_aa: CSVEDLPPRNTDTQYF; cdr3_nt: TGCAGCGTTGAAGATCTGCCCCCCCGGAACACAGATACGCAGTATTTT
clone_size: few; d_call: .; j_call: TRBJ2-1; v_call: TRBV20-1; cdr3_aa: CSALPGSYNEQFF; cdr3_nt: TGCAGTGCCCTCCCGGGCTCCTACAATGAGCAGTTCTTC
clone_size: .; d_call: TRBD1; j_call: TRBJ2-1; v_call: TRBV7-9; cdr3_aa: CASSLEDYRGYEQFF; cdr3_nt: TGTGCCAGCAGCTTAGAGGATTACAGGGGGTATGAGCAGTTCTTC
clone_size: .; d_call: .; j_call: TRBJ2-1; v_call: TRBV6-8; cdr3_aa: CASSQSGYRWFF; cdr3_nt: TGTGCCAGCAGTCAATCGGGGTATCGGTGGTTCTTC
clone_size: .; d_call: .; j_call: TRBJ2-1; v_call: TRBV14; cdr3_aa: CASSQDETDSYNEQFF; cdr3_nt: TGTGCCAGCAGCCAAGATGAGACAGACTCCTACAATGAGCAGTTCTTC
clone_size: many; d_call: .; j_call: TRBJ2-2; v_call: TRBV6-5; cdr3_aa: CASSYSKAGELFF; cdr3_nt: TGTGCCAGCAGTTACTCGAAGGCCGGGGAGCTGTTTTTT
clone_size: few; d_call: .; j_call: TRBJ2-7; v_call: TRBV29-1; cdr3_aa: CSVEREAGREQYF; cdr3_nt: TGCAGCGTTGAAAGGGAAGCAGGGCGCGAGCAGTACTTC
clone_size: .; d_call: TRBD1; j_call: TRBJ2-7; v_call: TRBV27; cdr3_aa: CASSYHRGLAYEQYF; cdr3_nt: TGTGCCAGCAGTTATCACAGGGGGCTCGCCTACGAGCAGTACTTC
clone_size: .; d_call: .; j_call: TRBJ2-1; v_call: TRBV7-9; cdr3_aa: CASTGTDSYNEEFF; cdr3_nt: TGTGCCAGCACCGGGACTGACTCCTACAATGAGGAGTTCTTC
clone_size: many; d_call: .; j_call: TRBJ2-2; v_call: TRBV11-2; cdr3_aa: CASDTTAGELFF; cdr3_nt: TGTGCCAGCGATACGACGGCCGGGGAGCTGTTTTTT
clone_size: few; d_call: TRBD1; j_call: TRBJ1-5; v_call: TRBV19; cdr3_aa: CASNPDRGHGQPQHF; cdr3_nt: TGTGCCAGTAACCCGGACAGGGGTCACGGTCAGCCCCAGCATTTT
clone_size: few; d_call: .; j_call: TRBJ2-5; v_call: TRBV10-3; cdr3_aa: CAISETDKQETQYF; cdr3_nt: TGTGCCATCAGTGAGACGGACAAGCAAGAGACCCAGTACTTC
clone_size: .; d_call: .; j_call: TRBJ1-6; v_call: TRBV2; cdr3_aa: CASRAANSPLHF; cdr3_nt: TGTGCCAGCAGGGCAGCTAATTCACCCCTCCACTTT
clone_size: few; d_call: .; j_call: TRBJ2-1; v_call: TRBV28; cdr3_aa: CASCFRSSYNEQFF; cdr3_nt: TGTGCCTCCTGTTTCCGGAGCTCCTACAATGAGCAGTTCTTC
clone_size: once; d_call: .; j_call: TRBJ1-1; v_call: TRBV5-1; cdr3_aa: CASSRETLRLNTEAFF; cdr3_nt: TGCGCCAGCAGCCGAGAGACCCTGAGGCTGAACACTGAAGCTTTCTTT
clone_size: few; d_call: .; j_call: TRBJ1-1; v_call: TRBV11-1; cdr3_aa: CASSSWGMNTEAFF; cdr3_nt: TGTGCCAGCAGCTCATGGGGCATGAACACTGAAGCTTTCTTT
clone_size: many; d_call: TRBD2; j_call: TRBJ2-5; v_call: TRBV12-3/TRBV12-4; cdr3_aa: CASSPGLAGPREETQYF; cdr3_nt: TGTGCCAGCAGCCCTGGACTAGCGGGGCCCCGGGAAGAGACCCAGTACTTC
clone_size: .; d_call: TRBD1; j_call: TRBJ1-1; v_call: TRBV19; cdr3_aa: CASETGTGHTEAFF; cdr3_nt: TGTGCCAGTGAAACCGGGACAGGGCACACTGAAGCTTTCTTT
clone_size: many; d_call: .; j_call: TRBJ2-7; v_call: TRBV5-6; cdr3_aa: CASSSHGDTYRGYEQYF; cdr3_nt: TGTGCCAGCAGCTCCCACGGAGATACTTACCGGGGCTACGAGCAGTACTTC
clone_size: many; d_call: .; j_call: TRBJ2-2; v_call: TRBV27; cdr3_aa: CASSPGRGSEELFF; cdr3_nt: TGTGCCAGCAGCCCAGGCAGGGGAAGTGAGGAGCTGTTTTTT
clone_size: .; d_call: .; j_call: TRBJ2-2; v_call: TRBV19; cdr3_aa: CALLDPADRELFF; cdr3_nt: TGTGCCCTTCTCGACCCCGCGGACAGGGAGCTGTTTTTT
clone_size: .; d_call: TRBD1; j_call: TRBJ1-5; v_call: TRBV27; cdr3_aa: CASSGGTGDFSNQPQHF; cdr3_nt: TGTGCCAGCAGTGGTGGGACAGGGGATTTTAGCAATCAGCCCCAGCATTTT
clone_size: few; d_call: TRBD1; j_call: TRBJ2-7; v_call: TRBV28; cdr3_aa: CASRKTGTAGSYEQYF; cdr3_nt: TGTGCCAGCAGAAAAACCGGGACAGCTGGCTCCTACGAGCAGTACTTC
clone_size: few; d_call: .; j_call: TRBJ1-2; v_call: TRBV2; cdr3_aa: CASSPMGGIVSYYGYTF; cdr3_nt: TGTGCCAGCAGTCCCATGGGGGGGATTGTGTCCTACTATGGCTACACCTTC
clone_size: few; d_call: TRBD2; j_call: TRBJ2-1; v_call: TRBV6-5; cdr3_aa: CASTQGGSYNEQFF; cdr3_nt: TGTGCCAGCACCCAGGGAGGGTCCTACAATGAGCAGTTCTTC
clone_size: few; d_call: .; j_call: TRBJ1-1; v_call: TRBV18; cdr3_aa: CASSPTRMQMEAFF; cdr3_nt: TGTGCCAGCTCACCAACGAGAATGCAGATGGAAGCTTTCTTT